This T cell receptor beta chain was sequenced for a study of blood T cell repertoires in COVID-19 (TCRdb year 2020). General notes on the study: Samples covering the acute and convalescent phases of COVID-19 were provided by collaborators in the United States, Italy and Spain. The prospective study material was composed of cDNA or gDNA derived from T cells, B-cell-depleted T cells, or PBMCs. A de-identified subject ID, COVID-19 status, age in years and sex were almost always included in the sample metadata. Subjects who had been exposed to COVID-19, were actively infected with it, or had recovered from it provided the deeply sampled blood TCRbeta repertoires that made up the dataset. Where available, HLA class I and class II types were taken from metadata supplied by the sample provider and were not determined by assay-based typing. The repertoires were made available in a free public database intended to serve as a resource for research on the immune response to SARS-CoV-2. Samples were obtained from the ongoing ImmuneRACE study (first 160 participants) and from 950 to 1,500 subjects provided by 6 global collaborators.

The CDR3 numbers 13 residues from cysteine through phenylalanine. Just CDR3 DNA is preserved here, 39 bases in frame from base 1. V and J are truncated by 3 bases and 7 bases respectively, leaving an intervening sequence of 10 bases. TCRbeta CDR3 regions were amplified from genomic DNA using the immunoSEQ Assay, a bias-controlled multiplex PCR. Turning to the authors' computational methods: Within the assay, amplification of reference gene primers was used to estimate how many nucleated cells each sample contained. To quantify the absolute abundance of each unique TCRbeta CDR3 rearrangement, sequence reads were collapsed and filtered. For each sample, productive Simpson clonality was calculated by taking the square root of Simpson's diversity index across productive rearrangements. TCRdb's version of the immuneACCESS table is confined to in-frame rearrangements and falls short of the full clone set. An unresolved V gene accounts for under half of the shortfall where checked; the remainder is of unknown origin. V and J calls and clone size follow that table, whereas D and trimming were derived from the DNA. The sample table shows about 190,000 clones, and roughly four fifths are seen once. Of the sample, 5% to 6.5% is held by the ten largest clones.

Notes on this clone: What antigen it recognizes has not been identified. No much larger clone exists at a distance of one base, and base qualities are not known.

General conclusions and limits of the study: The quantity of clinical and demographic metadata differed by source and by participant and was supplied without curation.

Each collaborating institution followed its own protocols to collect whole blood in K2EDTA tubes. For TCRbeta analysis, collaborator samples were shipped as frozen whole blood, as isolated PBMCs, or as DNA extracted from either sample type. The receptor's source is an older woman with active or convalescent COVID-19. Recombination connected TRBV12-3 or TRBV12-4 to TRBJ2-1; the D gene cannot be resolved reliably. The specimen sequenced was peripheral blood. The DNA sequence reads TGTGCCAGCAGTTTGATCTCCGGGAATGAGCAGTTCTTC. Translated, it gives CASSLISGNEQFF.